Listed below are T cell receptor beta chains from one sample, sequenced in a study of shared clonotypes between healthy human individuals. Only in-frame clones appear in the TCRdb table, and some are missing; sequencing was by immunoSEQ multiplex PCR. This sample has about 320,000 clones, with around 87% found just once. The specimen sequenced was memory CD8+ T cells sorted from blood. These TCRs come from a man aged 18 to 35 in good health. CDR3s include the opening cysteine and the closing phenylalanine or tryptophan. Each record gives: clone size, J gene, V gene, D gene, CDR3 DNA, CDR3 protein. D genes are given only for firm matches. The size field is filled for only some rows; it gives once, few, many or a size class.

clone_size: NA
j_call: TRBJ2-7
v_call: TRBV27
d_call: NA
cdr3_nt: TGTGCCAGCAGTTGGGGGGCAGGGGGTAGCTACGAGCAGTACTTC
cdr3_aa: CASSWGAGGSYEQYF

clone_size: NA
j_call: TRBJ1-2
v_call: TRBV6-5
d_call: TRBD1
cdr3_nt: TGTGCCAGCAGTTACAACCAGGGGGACGGCTACACCTTC
cdr3_aa: CASSYNQGDGYTF

clone_size: NA
j_call: TRBJ2-2
v_call: TRBV29-1
d_call: NA
cdr3_nt: TGCAGCGTCCTGAACACCGGGGAGCTGTTTTTT
cdr3_aa: CSVLNTGELFF

clone_size: NA
j_call: TRBJ2-5
v_call: TRBV9
d_call: TRBD2
cdr3_nt: TGTGCCAGCAGCGTGGGTAGCGGGACGGAGACCCAGTACTTC
cdr3_aa: CASSVGSGTETQYF

clone_size: NA
j_call: TRBJ2-7
v_call: TRBV6-5
d_call: TRBD1
cdr3_nt: TGTGCCAGCAGCACTCCGGGGACAGAGGGCTACGAGCAGTACTTC
cdr3_aa: CASSTPGTEGYEQYF

clone_size: NA
j_call: TRBJ2-5
v_call: TRBV5-4
d_call: TRBD1
cdr3_nt: TGTGCCAGCAGCTTGGGCTGGGGACAGGGGGTGGAGACCCAGTACTTC
cdr3_aa: CASSLGWGQGVETQYF

clone_size: once
j_call: TRBJ1-2
v_call: TRBV11-2
d_call: NA
cdr3_nt: TGTGCCAGCAGCTCTACAAGGGCCTATGGCTACACCTTC
cdr3_aa: CASSSTRAYGYTF

clone_size: NA
j_call: TRBJ1-4
v_call: TRBV27
d_call: NA
cdr3_nt: TGTGCCAGCCGGGGGTTGACCGCTGAAAAACTGTTTTTT
cdr3_aa: CASRGLTAEKLFF

clone_size: NA
j_call: TRBJ1-1
v_call: TRBV6-1
d_call: TRBD1
cdr3_nt: TGTGCCAGCAGTACCTCGACAGGGTTAGCTGAAGCTTTCTTT
cdr3_aa: CASSTSTGLAEAFF

clone_size: many
j_call: TRBJ1-5
v_call: TRBV7-8
d_call: TRBD1
cdr3_nt: TGTGCCAGCAGAGGACAGGGGGATGGGGCCCAGCATTTT
cdr3_aa: CASRGQGDGAQHF

clone_size: NA
j_call: TRBJ2-5
v_call: TRBV5-1
d_call: TRBD2
cdr3_nt: TGCGCCAGCAGCTTGGAGGGACTACCCCAAGAGACCCAGTACTTC
cdr3_aa: CASSLEGLPQETQYF

clone_size: NA
j_call: TRBJ1-1
v_call: TRBV2
d_call: NA
cdr3_nt: TGTGCCAGCAGTGCAGGGGTGTACACTGAAGCTTTCTTT
cdr3_aa: CASSAGVYTEAFF

clone_size: NA
j_call: TRBJ2-3
v_call: TRBV27
d_call: NA
cdr3_nt: TGTGCCAGCAGCGTCGAAGACGGGAACACAGATACGCAGTATTTT
cdr3_aa: CASSVEDGNTDTQYF

clone_size: many
j_call: TRBJ2-7
v_call: TRBV5-4
d_call: TRBD1
cdr3_nt: TGTGCCAGCAGCTGGGACAGGGCTTCCGAGCAGTACTTC
cdr3_aa: CASSWDRASEQYF

clone_size: NA
j_call: TRBJ2-5
v_call: TRBV4-1
d_call: TRBD2
cdr3_nt: TGCGCCAGCAGCCAAGTTTTTAGCGGGGGTGCGGAGACCCAGTACTTC
cdr3_aa: CASSQVFSGGAETQYF

clone_size: NA
j_call: TRBJ1-2
v_call: TRBV6-5
d_call: NA
cdr3_nt: TGTGCCAGCAGTTTGGCCGGGAGCTATGGCTACACCTTC
cdr3_aa: CASSLAGSYGYTF

clone_size: NA
j_call: TRBJ2-7
v_call: TRBV2
d_call: NA
cdr3_nt: TGTGCCAGCAGTGAAGCGCCCTGGAACTACGAGCAGTACTTC
cdr3_aa: CASSEAPWNYEQYF

clone_size: NA
j_call: TRBJ2-7
v_call: TRBV6-5
d_call: TRBD1
cdr3_nt: TGTGCCAGCAGTTACTCGGGGACAGCCTACGAGCAGTACTTC
cdr3_aa: CASSYSGTAYEQYF

clone_size: NA
j_call: TRBJ1-6
v_call: TRBV7-8
d_call: NA
cdr3_nt: TGTGCCAGCAGCTTAACAGGGTGGAATTCACCCCTCCACTTT
cdr3_aa: CASSLTGWNSPLHF

clone_size: NA
j_call: TRBJ2-7
v_call: TRBV9
d_call: TRBD2
cdr3_nt: TGTGCCAGCAGCGCTCAGGGACTAGCGGGAGACTACGAGCAGTACTTC
cdr3_aa: CASSAQGLAGDYEQYF

clone_size: NA
j_call: TRBJ1-2
v_call: TRBV7-6
d_call: NA
cdr3_nt: TGTGCCAGCAGCTTAGCGCCGGGACGCCTCTATGGCTACACCTTC
cdr3_aa: CASSLAPGRLYGYTF

clone_size: NA
j_call: TRBJ2-3
v_call: TRBV4-1
d_call: TRBD2
cdr3_nt: TGCGCCAGCAGCCCTGAGTTGGGACTAGTAGTAGATACGCAGTATTTT
cdr3_aa: CASSPELGLVVDTQYF

clone_size: NA
j_call: TRBJ2-7
v_call: TRBV5-1
d_call: NA
cdr3_nt: TGCGCCAGCAGCTTCCTGACAAGCTCCTACGAGCAGTACTTC
cdr3_aa: CASSFLTSSYEQYF

clone_size: NA
j_call: TRBJ2-3
v_call: TRBV9
d_call: TRBD1
cdr3_nt: TGTGCCAGCAGCCCGACAGGGGCCACCACAGATACGCAGTATTTT
cdr3_aa: CASSPTGATTDTQYF

clone_size: NA
j_call: TRBJ2-7
v_call: TRBV5-1
d_call: TRBD1
cdr3_nt: TGCGCCAGCAGCCACGGGACAGGGAGTATCCACGAGCAGTACTTC
cdr3_aa: CASSHGTGSIHEQYF

clone_size: NA
j_call: TRBJ1-1
v_call: TRBV13
d_call: NA
cdr3_nt: TGTGCCAGCAGCCAGGGACCGGTGAACACTGAAGCTTTCTTT
cdr3_aa: CASSQGPVNTEAFF